The 27 T cell receptor beta chains below come from one sample, sequenced in a study of cytomegalovirus exposure and HLA in healthy donors. It was with 60 Vbeta and 13 Jbeta primers that the PCR ran. Assay used: immunoSEQ multiplex PCR; TCRdb lists only in-frame clones, some missing. The table includes some 140,000 clones, 60% to 85% detected once. The specimen sequenced was PBMCs. These receptors were obtained from a woman between 40 and 50 years old in good health and CMV-seronegative.

This clone was seen a few times. J is TRBJ2-7 and V is TRBV19; 8 bases fit TRBD2. In germline, CDR1 is LNHDA, CDR2 SQIVND (reference sequence). This CDR3 contains 11 residues. The V gene end was trimmed by 8 bases and the J gene end by 3 bases; junction bases not matched to a gene: 0. CDR3: CASRGGYEQYF. The CDR3 region has the DNA TGTGCCAGTCGGGGGGGCTACGAGCAGTACTTC.

The chain couples TRBV7-9 to TRBJ1-3; D gene unclear. The CDR3 has 15 residues. Trimming took off 5 bases at V and 4 bases at J, with 15 bases between the two ends. Germline values: CDR1 SEHNR, CDR2 FQNEAQ (reference sequence). The CDR3 sequence: CASSQPLLFGNTIYF. CDR3 DNA sequence: TGTGCCAGCAGCCAACCACTACTATTCGGAAACACCATATATTTT.

V gene TRBV10-3 combines with J gene TRBJ1-1, with 8 bases that match TRBD1. The germline V gene encodes CDR1 ENHRY and CDR2 SYGVKD. The junction had 5 bases not matched to a gene; V was cut back by 10 bases and J by 1 base. The CDR3 consists of 13 residues. CDR3 in amino acids: CASQGARNTEAFF. For the CDR3, the DNA is TGTGCCAGCCAGGGGGCTAGGAACACTGAAGCTTTCTTT.

V usage is TRBV4-1 and J usage is TRBJ1-5; 7 bases are a match to TRBD1. Germline CDR1 is MGHRA and CDR2 is YSYEKL. The V and J ends lost 0 bases and 7 bases, in that order; junction bases with no gene match: 3. The CDR3 spans 14 residues. The DNA for the CDR3 is TGCGCCAGCAGCCAAGATCAGGGGGACCAGCCCCAGCATTTT. This sequence encodes CASSQDQGDQPQHF.

The rearrangement joins TRBV6-1 to TRBJ2-3; 11 bases map to TRBD2. The germline CDR1 and CDR2 sequences are MNHNS and SASEGT. This CDR3 is built from 15 residues. V was clipped by 4 bases and J by 3 bases; unmatched bases: 3. The CDR3 DNA sequence: TGTGCCAGCAGTGGGGGGACTAGCGGAACAGATACGCAGTATTTT. Amino acids: CASSGGTSGTDTQYF.

CDR3 amino acids: CAWSVRGIEQYF. As DNA, the CDR3 is TGTGCCTGGAGTGTAAGAGGGATCGAGCAGTACTTC. The chain carries TRBV30 and TRBJ2-7; possibly TRBD2 for D (5 bases). Trimming took off 0 bases at V and 6 bases at J, with 9 bases between the two ends. The CDR3 spans 12 residues. Germline assignment: CDR1 GTSNPN and CDR2 SVGIG (reference sequence).

The V call is TRBV9, the J call TRBJ1-1, with 9 bases fitting TRBD1. Germline V gene sequence: CDR1 SGDLS, CDR2 YYNGEE. V lost 3 bases and J lost 11; bases outside the gene matches: 8. The CDR3 is 13 residues long. CDR3 region: CASSGGTGKSAFF. In DNA form, the CDR3 reads TGTGCCAGCAGCGGCGGGACAGGGAAATCGGCTTTCTTT.

DNA for the CDR3: TGTGCCATCAGTGAGTACGACAGGGAAACTGAAGCTTTCTTT. Translated, it gives CAISEYDRETEAFF. The chain joins TRBV10-3 to TRBJ1-1; 7 bases are shared with TRBD1. J was trimmed by 5 bases and V by 1 base; bases with no gene match: 4. The germline gives CDR1 ENHRY, CDR2 SYGVKD. The CDR3 runs to 14 residues.

J is TRBJ2-6 and V is TRBV9; 7 nucleotides match TRBD2. Trimming cost V 0 bases and J 0 bases; bases outside gene matches: 0. This CDR3 is built from 16 residues. The germline CDR1 and CDR2 sequences are SGDLS and YYNGEE. The CDR3 nucleotides are TGTGCCAGCAGCGTAGGCGGGGGCTCTGGGGCCAACGTCCTGACTTTC. Encoded protein: CASSVGGGSGANVLTF.

The CDR3 DNA sequence: TGCGCCAGCAGTTTCAGGGACGAGCAGTACTTC. This sequence encodes CASSFRDEQYF. This chain connects TRBV5-1 to TRBJ2-7; tentative D call: TRBD1 (5 bases). Germline-derived CDR1 and CDR2 are SGHRS and YFSETQ. V shed 5 bases and J shed 5 bases, with 8 bases lying between them. The CDR3 consists of 11 residues.

This clone showed up just once. The V gene is TRBV11-3, the J gene TRBJ2-7, with TRBD1 as a possible D gene (6 bases). The V end lost 0 bases, the J end lost 3 bases, and 18 bases lay between the germline ends. The CDR3 consists of 17 residues. In germline, CDR1 is SGHNT, CDR2 YENEEA. The CDR3 coding sequence is TGTGCCAGCAGCTTAGATCTATTCGGGACAACTAACTACGAGCAGTACTTC. Translating gives CASSLDLFGTTNYEQYF.

The J gene is TRBJ1-5, the V gene TRBV15; weak D call: TRBD1 (5 bases). The V gene lost 7 bases and the J gene lost 3 bases, with 13 bases spanning the gap. The germline V gene has CDR1 LNHNV and CDR2 YYDKDF (reference sequence). This CDR3 spans 14 amino acids. The CDR3 bases are TGTGCCACCAAGGAGACAGATGCCAATCAGCCCCAGCATTTT. It specifies CATKETDANQPQHF.

V and J are TRBV5-4 and TRBJ2-7, with D perhaps matching TRBD1 (6 bases). The CDR3 sequence is 16 residues long. Trimming removed 2 bases at V and 2 bases at J, with 17 bases between. Germline values: CDR1 SGHNT, CDR2 YYREEE (reference sequence). As DNA, the CDR3 is TGTGCCAGCAGCTTCCCTACGGACAGCCATACCTACGAGCAGTACTTC. Protein product: CASSFPTDSHTYEQYF.

The chain couples TRBV6-5 to TRBJ1-1, with D unresolved. Trimming pared 5 bases from V and 0 bases from J, leaving 10 bases between. This CDR3 contains 14 residues. The germline gives CDR1 MNHEY, CDR2 SVGAGI. The CDR3: CASSARLMNTEAFF. The CDR3 DNA is TGTGCCAGCAGTGCGAGGCTTATGAACACTGAAGCTTTCTTT.

This clone was seen a handful of times. The chain has TRBV4-2 and TRBJ2-7; 9 bases are a match to TRBD1. V was pared by 3 bases and J by 3 bases, with 3 bases of the junction left unmatched. CDR1 is LGHNA, CDR2 YNFKEQ, per germline. The CDR3 consists of 14 residues. CDR3 protein: CASSQDRGFYEQYF. The CDR3 region has the DNA TGTGCCAGCAGCCAGGACAGGGGATTCTACGAGCAGTACTTC.

This clone has only one observation. The J gene is TRBJ1-4, the V gene TRBV6-6; 7 bases align to TRBD1. The CDR3 contains 14 residues. CDR1 is MNHNY, CDR2 SVGAGI, per germline (reference sequence). Germline trimming cut 8 bases from V and 6 bases from J; bases unmatched to any gene: 9. CDR3 DNA sequence: TGTGCCAGCTGGGCGACAGGGAGGCATGAAAAACTGTTTTTT. Translation gives CASWATGRHEKLFF.

The chain uses TRBV4-2 and TRBJ1-1; D gene ambiguous. This CDR3 is 14 amino acids long. The V and J ends lost 5 bases and 1 base respectively, with 11 bases between them. The germline gives CDR1 LGHNA, CDR2 YNFKEQ. This CDR3 is CASSWWGENTEAFF. The CDR3 coding sequence is TGTGCCAGCAGCTGGTGGGGAGAGAACACTGAAGCTTTCTTT.

The genes are TRBV13 and TRBJ2-2; TRBD2 matches at 10 bases. Germline CDR1 and CDR2: PRHDT and FYEKMQ (reference sequence). The trim removed 5 bases at V and 4 bases at J, leaving 7 bases unmatched. The length of the CDR3 is 16 residues. The CDR3 region has the DNA TGTGCCAGCAGCCCCGAAGCGGGAGGGCTCACCGGGGAGCTGTTTTTT. Residues: CASSPEAGGLTGELFF. The variable domain in full, with the rest retrieved from reference TRBV13 and TRBJ2-2, is AAGVIQSPRHLIKEKRETATLKCYPIPRHDTVYWYQQGPGQDPQFLISFYEKMQSDKGSIPDRFSAQQFSDYHSELNMSSLELGDSALYFCASSPEAGGLTGELFFGEGSRLTVL.

The rearrangement links TRBV28 to TRBJ1-2, with TRBD1 matching over 9 bases. V shed 5 bases, J shed 7 bases, and the junction held 11 bases outside the gene matches. There are 15 residues in the CDR3. The germline V gene encodes CDR1 MDHEN and CDR2 SYDVKM. The chain's CDR3 is CASSPGTGRLLGYTF. The DNA of the CDR3 is TGTGCCAGCAGTCCCGGGACAGGGCGGTTACTTGGCTACACCTTC.

The J gene is TRBJ1-1, the V gene TRBV30; D gene uncertain. Germline CDR1 GTSNPN, CDR2 SVGIG (reference sequence). The V end lost 1 base, the J end lost 8 bases, and 8 bases lay between the germline ends. The CDR3 consists of 11 residues. CDR3 in amino acids: CAWSALREAFF. The CDR3 nucleotides read TGTGCCTGGAGTGCGTTACGGGAAGCTTTCTTT.

The chain carries TRBV29-1 and TRBJ1-1; the D gene is possibly TRBD1 (5 bases). Germline V gene sequence: CDR1 SQVTM, CDR2 ANQGSEA. V dropped 6 bases and J dropped 3 bases, with 14 bases sitting between them. The CDR3 is 13 amino acids. The CDR3 is CSVLARAYTEAFF. As DNA, the CDR3 is TGCAGCGTCCTGGCCAGGGCGTACACTGAAGCTTTCTTT.

This clone was seen just once. The chain links TRBV19 to TRBJ2-6, with D tentatively TRBD1 (5 bases). CDR1 and CDR2 from the germline V gene are LNHDA and SQIVND (reference sequence). The CDR3 covers 17 residues. V lost 5 bases and J lost 0, with 14 bases in between. The CDR3 spells CASSYETVTSGANVLTF. Here the CDR3 DNA reads TGTGCCAGTAGTTATGAGACAGTAACCTCTGGGGCCAACGTCCTGACTTTC.

The rearrangement joins TRBV10-3 to TRBJ1-1; 9 bases agree with TRBD1. Trimming took 6 bases from V and 0 from J; bases not matched to a gene: 11. This CDR3 contains 17 residues. CDR1 and CDR2 (germline): ENHRY, SYGVKD. The CDR3 region is CAIRERTGAIMNTEAFF. CDR3 nucleotide sequence: TGTGCCATCAGGGAAAGGACAGGGGCGATCATGAACACTGAAGCTTTCTTT.

V and J are TRBV6-6 and TRBJ1-5; TRBD1 matches 9 bases. The CDR3 is 16 amino acids. The J segment lost 9 bases and the V segment lost 4 bases, leaving 13 bases of the junction unmatched. The V gene's germline CDR1 is MNHNY and CDR2 SVGAGI (reference sequence). In nucleotides, the CDR3 is TGTGCCAGCAGTTCCCTTGGGGGACAGGGTATTGCGCCCCAGCATTTT. This gives the protein CASSSLGGQGIAPQHF.

V and J are TRBV5-1 and TRBJ1-2; D is perhaps TRBD1 (6 bases). Germline V gives CDR1 SGHRS, CDR2 YFSETQ. The CDR3 contains 13 residues. The V end lost 4 bases, the J end lost 2 bases, and 9 bases lay between the germline ends. The CDR3 reads CASSPGQNYGYTF. CDR3 bases: TGCGCCAGCAGCCCCGGACAGAACTATGGCTACACCTTC.

V usage is TRBV6-1 and J usage is TRBJ1-6, with D tentatively TRBD1 (5 bases). The ends were cut back, 2 bases at V and 6 bases at J, with 8 bases in the middle. Germline CDR1 MNHNS, CDR2 SASEGT. CDR3 length: 14 amino acids. CDR3 sequence (DNA): TGTGCCAGCAGTGAACCAGGGCGTAATTCACCCCTCCACTTT. Its protein is CASSEPGRNSPLHF.

This chain uses TRBV30 with TRBJ1-5; 7 bases map to TRBD1. This CDR3 is built from 14 residues. CDR1 is GTSNPN and CDR2 is SVGIG in the germline V gene (reference sequence). V shed 3 bases and J 4 bases; nucleotides not matched to a gene: 6. CDR3 sequence reads: CAWSSTGWNQPQHF. As DNA, the CDR3 is TGTGCCTGGAGCTCGACAGGGTGGAATCAGCCCCAGCATTTT. The full variable domain, in which reference TRBV30 and TRBJ1-5 provide the parts outside the CDR3, is SQTIHQWPATLVQPVGSPLSLECTVEGTSNPNLYWYRQAAGRGLQLLFYSVGIGQISSEVPQNLSASRPQDRQFILSSKKLLLSDSGFYLCAWSSTGWNQPQHFGDGTRLSIL.